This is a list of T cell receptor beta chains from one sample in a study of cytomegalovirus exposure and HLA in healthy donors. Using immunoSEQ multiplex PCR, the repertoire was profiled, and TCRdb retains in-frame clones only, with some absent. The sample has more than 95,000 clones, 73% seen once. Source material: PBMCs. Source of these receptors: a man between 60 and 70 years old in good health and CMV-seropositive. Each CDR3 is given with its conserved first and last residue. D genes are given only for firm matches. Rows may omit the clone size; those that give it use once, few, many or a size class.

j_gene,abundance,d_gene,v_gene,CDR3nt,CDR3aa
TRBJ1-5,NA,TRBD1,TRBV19,TGTGCCAGTACCAGGGGGCGCGGAAGCAATCAGCCCCAGCATTTT,CASTRGRGSNQPQHF
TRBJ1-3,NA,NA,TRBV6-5,TGTGCCAGCAGTTACAGCTCCTCTGGAAACACCATATATTTT,CASSYSSSGNTIYF
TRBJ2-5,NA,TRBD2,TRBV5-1,TGCGCCAGCCGCGGGAGAGCAGCGGTCCAAGAGACCCAGTACTTC,CASRGRAAVQETQYF
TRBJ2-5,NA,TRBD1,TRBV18,TGTGCCAGCTCACCGCGGACAGGTCAGGGAGAGACCCAGTACTTC,CASSPRTGQGETQYF
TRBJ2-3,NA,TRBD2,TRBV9,TGTGCCAGCAGCTTCTCAGCGGGGGCCCTCACAGATACGCAGTATTTT,CASSFSAGALTDTQYF
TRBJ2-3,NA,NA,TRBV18,TGTGCCAGCTCACCGTCTGGGACTTACACAGATACGCAGTATTTT,CASSPSGTYTDTQYF
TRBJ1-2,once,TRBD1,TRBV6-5,TGTGCCAGCAGTGAAGGGACAGCAGTCTATGGCTACACCTTC,CASSEGTAVYGYTF
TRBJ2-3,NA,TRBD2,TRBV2,TGTGCCAGCAATCTAGCGGGGATTGGCACAGATACGCAGTATTTT,CASNLAGIGTDTQYF
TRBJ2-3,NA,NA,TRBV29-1,TGCAGCGTTGAACCGGGGTCCACAGATACGCAGTATTTT,CSVEPGSTDTQYF
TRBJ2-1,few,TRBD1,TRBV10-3,TGTGCCATCAGTGCTAGACAGGGAGTTGGAGAGGAGCAGTTCTTC,CAISARQGVGEEQFF
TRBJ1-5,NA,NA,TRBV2,TGTGCCAGCAGTTGGAGGGCAGACCATCAGCCCCAGCATTTT,CASSWRADHQPQHF
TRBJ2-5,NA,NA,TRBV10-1,TGCGCCAGCAGTCTTAGGGGGTCTGGAGAGACCCAGTACTTC,CASSLRGSGETQYF
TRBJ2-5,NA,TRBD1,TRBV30,TGTGCCTGGAGCGCCGGGACAGGGGTAGGGGAGACCCAGTACTTC,CAWSAGTGVGETQYF
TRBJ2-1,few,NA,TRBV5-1,TGCGCCAGCAGCTTGGCTAGCCCCTTTGAGCAGTTCTTC,CASSLASPFEQFF
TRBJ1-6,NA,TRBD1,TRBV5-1,TGCGCCAGCAGTGTGAGGACAGGGGGCGATTCACCCCTCCACTTT,CASSVRTGGDSPLHF
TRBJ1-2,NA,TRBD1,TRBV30,TGTGCCTGGACCCACAGGGGGCGTCTTTATGGCTACACCTTC,CAWTHRGRLYGYTF
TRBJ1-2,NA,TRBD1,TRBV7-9,TGTGCCAGCAGCTCCTACCTTGGACAGGGGGAGGATGGCTACACCTTC,CASSSYLGQGEDGYTF
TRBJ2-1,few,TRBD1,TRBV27,TGTGCCAGCAGTACTCCCCGGGACAGGGTAGGCAATGAGCAGTTCTTC,CASSTPRDRVGNEQFF
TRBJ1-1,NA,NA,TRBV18,TGTGCCAGCTCAAAAAACAGGGTCCCGGACACTGAAGCTTTCTTT,CASSKNRVPDTEAFF
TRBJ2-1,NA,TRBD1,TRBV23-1,TGCGCCAGCAGTCGAAGCCCGGGGACAGCATACAATGAGCAGTTCTTC,CASSRSPGTAYNEQFF
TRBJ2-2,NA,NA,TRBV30,TGTGCCTGGGGTACGGGGTCCGGGGAGCTGTTTTTT,CAWGTGSGELFF
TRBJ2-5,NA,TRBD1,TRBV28,TGTGCCAGCTCCGGGACAGGGGTCACCTCCCGGACCCAGTACTTC,CASSGTGVTSRTQYF
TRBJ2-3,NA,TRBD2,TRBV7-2,TGTGCCAGCAGCTTGACTAGCGGGGGTACAGATACGCAGTATTTT,CASSLTSGGTDTQYF
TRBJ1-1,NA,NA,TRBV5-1,TGCGCCAGCAGCGGGACTCGAGAAATGAACACTGAAGCTTTCTTT,CASSGTREMNTEAFF
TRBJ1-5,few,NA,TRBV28,TGTGCCAGCGTCTCGGGCAATCAGCCCCAGCATTTT,CASVSGNQPQHF